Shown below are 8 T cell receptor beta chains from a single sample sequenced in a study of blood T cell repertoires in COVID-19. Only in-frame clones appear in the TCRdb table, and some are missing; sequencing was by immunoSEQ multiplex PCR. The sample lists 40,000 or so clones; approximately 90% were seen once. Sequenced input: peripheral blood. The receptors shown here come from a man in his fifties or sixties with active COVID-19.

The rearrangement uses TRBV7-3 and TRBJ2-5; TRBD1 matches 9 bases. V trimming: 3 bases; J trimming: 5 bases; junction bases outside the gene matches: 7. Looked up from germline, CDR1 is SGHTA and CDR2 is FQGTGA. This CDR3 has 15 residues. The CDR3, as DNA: TGTGCCAGCAGCTTCCTAGGGACAGGGAGCGAGACCCAGTACTTC. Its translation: CASSFLGTGSETQYF.

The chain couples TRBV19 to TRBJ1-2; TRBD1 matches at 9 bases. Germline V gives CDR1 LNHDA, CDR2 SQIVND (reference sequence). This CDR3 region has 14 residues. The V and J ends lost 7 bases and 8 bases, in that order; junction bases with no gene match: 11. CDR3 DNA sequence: TGTGCCAGTACCAACCTGGGGGGACAGGGAGGCTACACCTTC. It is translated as CASTNLGGQGGYTF.

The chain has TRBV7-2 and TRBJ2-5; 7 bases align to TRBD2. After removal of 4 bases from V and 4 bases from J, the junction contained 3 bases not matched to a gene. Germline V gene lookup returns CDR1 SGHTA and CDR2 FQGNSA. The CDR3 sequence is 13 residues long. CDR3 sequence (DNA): TGTGCCAGCAGCTCTGGGGAGGGAGAGACCCAGTACTTC. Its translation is CASSSGEGETQYF.

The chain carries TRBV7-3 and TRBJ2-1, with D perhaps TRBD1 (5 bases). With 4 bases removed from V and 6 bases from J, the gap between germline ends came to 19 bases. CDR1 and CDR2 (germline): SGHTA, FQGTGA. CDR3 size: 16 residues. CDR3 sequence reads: CASSSGPGIGVNEQFF. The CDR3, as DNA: TGTGCCAGCAGCTCAGGACCGGGCATAGGGGTCAATGAGCAGTTCTTC.

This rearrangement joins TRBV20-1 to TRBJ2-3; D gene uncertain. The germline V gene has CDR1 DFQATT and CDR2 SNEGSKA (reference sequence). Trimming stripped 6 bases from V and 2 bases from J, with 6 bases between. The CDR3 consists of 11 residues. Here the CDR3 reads CSATYTDTQYF. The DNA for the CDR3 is TGCAGTGCAACTTACACAGATACGCAGTATTTT.

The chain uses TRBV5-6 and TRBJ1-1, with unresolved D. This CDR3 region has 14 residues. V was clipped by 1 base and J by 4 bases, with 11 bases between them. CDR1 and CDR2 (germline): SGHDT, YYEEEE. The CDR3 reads CASSLPGLGTEAFF. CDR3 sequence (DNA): TGTGCCAGCAGCTTGCCGGGGTTGGGCACTGAAGCTTTCTTT.

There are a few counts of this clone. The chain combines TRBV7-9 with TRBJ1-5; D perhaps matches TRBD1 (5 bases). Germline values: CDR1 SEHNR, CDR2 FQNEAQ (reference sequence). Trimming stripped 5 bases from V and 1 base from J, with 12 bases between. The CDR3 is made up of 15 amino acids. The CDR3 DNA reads TGTGCCAGCAGCCTCATTGGGGGGAGCAATCAGCCCCAGCATTTT. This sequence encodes CASSLIGGSNQPQHF. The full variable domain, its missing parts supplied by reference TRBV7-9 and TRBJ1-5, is DTGVSQNPRHKITKRGQNVTFRCDPISEHNRLYWYRQTLGQGPEFLTYFQNEAQLEKSRLLSDRFSAERPKGSFSTLEIQRTEQGDSAMYLCASSLIGGSNQPQHFGDGTRLSIL.

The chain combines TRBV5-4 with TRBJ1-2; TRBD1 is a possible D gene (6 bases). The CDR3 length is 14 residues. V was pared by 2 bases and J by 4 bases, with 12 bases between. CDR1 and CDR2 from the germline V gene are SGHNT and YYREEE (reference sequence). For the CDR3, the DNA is TGTGCCAGCAGCTTACAGGGAATGGCCTATGGCTACACCTTC. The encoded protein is CASSLQGMAYGYTF.